The clone carrying this T cell receptor (beta chain) was found many times. Its cognate antigen is unknown. The data originate from a study of metastatic and nonmetastatic thyroid tumors. Authors' data handling: Using the CDR3 differences seen across clinicopathological groups, the authors built a distant-metastasis classifier for papillary thyroid cancer, which was meant to discriminate distant-metastatic patients. TCRdb reassembled clones from the PCR reads with MiXCR. What appears here as the V and J calls and clone size reflects TCRdb's work, not the paper's. The sample yields 70,000 or so clones, 12% to 15% seen once. Prior to thyroid surgery, none of the patients had received any treatment. Study outcomes and limitations: Benign nodules reportedly had significantly lower TCR beta diversity than malignant thyroid tumors in blood and tumor.

Germline values: CDR1 SEHNR, CDR2 FQNEAQ (reference sequence). CDR3 length equals 15 residues. V was cut by 5 bases and J by 1 base, with 12 bases left in between. The clonotype comes from a male donor with papillary thyroid cancer or a benign thyroid nodule (not recorded which). Some clones in this sample may be carry-over from other donors' samples. The sequenced material came from blood. V usage is TRBV7-9 and J usage is TRBJ1-5; D gene ambiguous. CDR3: CASSPSEDSNQPQHF. In DNA form, the CDR3 reads TGTGCCAGCAGCCCCAGCGAGGACAGCAATCAGCCCCAGCATTTT.